This TCR beta chain was captured in a study of cytomegalovirus exposure and HLA in healthy donors. A multiplex PCR was run with 60 Vbeta primers and 13 Jbeta primers. Clones were sequenced by immunoSEQ multiplex PCR, and TCRdb holds only the in-frame ones, with some missing. This sample carries some 150,000 clones, 70% to 85% of them seen once, and the ten largest clones take 1.5% to 2%. This clone has just one count. Trimming took 2 bases from V and 3 from J, leaving 3 bases between them. Germline assignment: CDR1 SGHRS and CDR2 YFSETQ. CDR3 length: 12 amino acids. V is TRBV5-1 and J is TRBJ2-1; D ambiguous. Material for sequencing was PBMCs. The sequence derives from a middle-aged woman in good health and CMV-seronegative. The CDR3 region has the DNA TGCGCCAGCAGCTTCAGCTACAATGAGCAGTTCTTC. Translation: CASSFSYNEQFF.